A selection of T cell receptor beta chains follows, all from one sample in a study of blood T cell repertoires in COVID-19. Sequencing used immunoSEQ multiplex PCR; TCRdb keeps in-frame clones, though not all of them. The repertoire holds more than 250,000 clones, with around 88% as singletons. Sequencing was performed on PBMCs or T cells enriched from blood (not recorded which). These receptors were obtained from a woman aged 40 to 49 with acute COVID-19. Both conserved end residues are part of each CDR3. The D gene is left open where the match is weak. A row's size may be missing; if present it is once, few, many or a size class.

d_call: TRBD2; v_call: TRBV4-3; j_call: TRBJ2-3; clone_size: .; cdr3_aa: CASSQDYPTDKREADTQYF; cdr3_nt: TGCGCCAGCAGCCAAGATTACCCTACCGACAAGCGGGAGGCAGATACGCAGTATTTT
d_call: TRBD1; v_call: TRBV28; j_call: TRBJ1-2; clone_size: .; cdr3_aa: CASSLGLQGAKSGYTF; cdr3_nt: TGTGCCAGCAGCCTCGGACTACAGGGGGCGAAGTCGGGCTACACCTTC
d_call: TRBD2; v_call: TRBV5-1; j_call: TRBJ2-2; clone_size: .; cdr3_aa: CASSLGGGNTGELFF; cdr3_nt: TGCGCCAGCAGCTTGGGCGGGGGAAACACCGGGGAGCTGTTTTTT
d_call: .; v_call: TRBV6-5; j_call: TRBJ1-2; clone_size: once; cdr3_aa: CASTSTGLGYTF; cdr3_nt: TGTGCCAGCACCTCCACAGGGTTGGGCTACACCTTC
d_call: .; v_call: TRBV5-4; j_call: TRBJ1-1; clone_size: .; cdr3_aa: CASSRWDRGTEAFF; cdr3_nt: TGTGCCAGCAGCCGTTGGGATAGGGGCACTGAAGCTTTCTTT
d_call: .; v_call: TRBV5-8; j_call: TRBJ1-2; clone_size: .; cdr3_aa: CASSLVEGRFGYTF; cdr3_nt: TGTGCCAGCAGCTTGGTGGAGGGGCGTTTTGGCTACACCTTC
d_call: TRBD2; v_call: TRBV19; j_call: TRBJ2-5; clone_size: .; cdr3_aa: CASSRAQLAAKETQYF; cdr3_nt: TGTGCCAGCTCTAGAGCCCAACTAGCGGCGAAAGAGACCCAGTACTTC
d_call: .; v_call: TRBV11-2; j_call: TRBJ2-2; clone_size: .; cdr3_aa: CASPGQWNTGELFF; cdr3_nt: TGTGCCAGCCCCGGACAGTGGAACACCGGGGAGCTGTTTTTT
d_call: .; v_call: TRBV10-1; j_call: TRBJ2-1; clone_size: .; cdr3_aa: CASSSGLAGDEQFF; cdr3_nt: TGCGCCAGCAGTTCCGGGCTAGCCGGAGATGAGCAGTTCTTC
d_call: .; v_call: TRBV15; j_call: TRBJ2-3; clone_size: .; cdr3_aa: CATSREGPASEAQYF; cdr3_nt: TGTGCCACCAGCAGAGAAGGTCCGGCCAGCGAGGCGCAGTATTTT
d_call: .; v_call: TRBV9; j_call: TRBJ1-5; clone_size: .; cdr3_aa: CASSVEGHFTGQPQHF; cdr3_nt: TGTGCCAGCAGCGTTGAGGGACACTTCACCGGTCAGCCCCAGCATTTT
d_call: .; v_call: TRBV27; j_call: TRBJ2-3; clone_size: .; cdr3_aa: CASSSPFRGTDTQYF; cdr3_nt: TGTGCCAGCAGTTCCCCGTTCAGGGGCACAGATACGCAGTATTTT
d_call: TRBD1; v_call: TRBV12-5; j_call: TRBJ2-2; clone_size: .; cdr3_aa: CASGLAGTGWGTGELFF; cdr3_nt: TGTGCTAGTGGTTTGGCCGGGACAGGGTGGGGCACCGGGGAGCTGTTTTTT
d_call: .; v_call: TRBV6-5; j_call: TRBJ2-3; clone_size: .; cdr3_aa: CASSYGGASTDTQYF; cdr3_nt: TGTGCCAGCAGTTACGGGGGGGCTAGCACAGATACGCAGTATTTT
d_call: .; v_call: TRBV30; j_call: TRBJ1-4; clone_size: once; cdr3_aa: CAWSVQNIRGGRATNEKLFF; cdr3_nt: TGTGCCTGGAGTGTACAAAATATTCGGGGTGGGAGGGCAACTAATGAAAAACTGTTTTTT
d_call: .; v_call: TRBV20-1; j_call: TRBJ2-5; clone_size: .; cdr3_aa: CSAPNGETQYF; cdr3_nt: TGCAGTGCCCCAAACGGAGAGACCCAGTACTTC
d_call: .; v_call: TRBV3-1/TRBV3-2; j_call: TRBJ1-2; clone_size: .; cdr3_aa: CASSQAQSGYTF; cdr3_nt: TGTGCCAGCAGCCAAGCGCAGTCTGGCTACACCTTC
d_call: .; v_call: TRBV4-1; j_call: TRBJ2-1; clone_size: .; cdr3_aa: CASSQDRGRSYNEQFF; cdr3_nt: TGCGCCAGCAGCCAAGATCGAGGGAGATCCTACAATGAGCAGTTCTTC
d_call: .; v_call: TRBV18; j_call: TRBJ2-5; clone_size: once; cdr3_aa: CASSQQSTEGSTQYF; cdr3_nt: TGTGCCAGCTCACAACAGTCCACAGAGGGTAGTACCCAGTACTTC
d_call: .; v_call: TRBV7-9; j_call: TRBJ2-5; clone_size: .; cdr3_aa: CASSVTTGRETQYF; cdr3_nt: TGTGCCAGCAGCGTGACAACAGGGCGGGAGACCCAGTACTTC
d_call: .; v_call: TRBV24-1; j_call: TRBJ2-5; clone_size: .; cdr3_aa: CATSDHGGEETQYF; cdr3_nt: TGTGCCACCAGTGATCATGGCGGAGAAGAGACCCAGTACTTC
d_call: TRBD1; v_call: TRBV11-2; j_call: TRBJ2-1; clone_size: .; cdr3_aa: CASSSRQGSGEQFF; cdr3_nt: TGTGCCAGCAGCTCCCGACAGGGTTCGGGTGAGCAGTTCTTC
d_call: .; v_call: TRBV10-3; j_call: TRBJ2-5; clone_size: .; cdr3_aa: CAISETSKETQYF; cdr3_nt: TGTGCCATCAGTGAGACTAGCAAAGAGACCCAGTACTTC
d_call: TRBD2; v_call: TRBV4-1; j_call: TRBJ2-5; clone_size: .; cdr3_aa: CASSQDWETSGSGQETQYF; cdr3_nt: TGCGCCAGCAGCCAAGATTGGGAGACTAGCGGGTCGGGGCAGGAGACCCAGTACTTC
d_call: .; v_call: TRBV27; j_call: TRBJ1-2; clone_size: .; cdr3_aa: CASSLWAESNYGYTF; cdr3_nt: TGTGCCAGCAGTTTATGGGCAGAGTCTAACTATGGCTACACCTTC
d_call: .; v_call: TRBV12-3/TRBV12-4; j_call: TRBJ1-2; clone_size: .; cdr3_aa: CASSLDRGGYTF; cdr3_nt: TGTGCCAGCAGTTTAGATAGGGGTGGCTACACCTTC
d_call: TRBD1; v_call: TRBV19; j_call: TRBJ1-1; clone_size: .; cdr3_aa: CASSIFQGAAEAFF; cdr3_nt: TGTGCCAGTAGTATATTTCAGGGGGCCGCTGAAGCTTTCTTT
d_call: TRBD1; v_call: TRBV6-5; j_call: TRBJ2-7; clone_size: .; cdr3_aa: CASNTEQGAHYEQYF; cdr3_nt: TGTGCCAGCAACACAGAGCAGGGGGCGCATTACGAGCAGTACTTC
d_call: TRBD1; v_call: TRBV3-1/TRBV3-2; j_call: TRBJ1-1; clone_size: .; cdr3_aa: CASSYRGRDEAFF; cdr3_nt: TGTGCCAGCAGCTACAGGGGGCGAGATGAAGCTTTCTTT
d_call: .; v_call: TRBV2; j_call: TRBJ1-6; clone_size: .; cdr3_aa: CASGRVLSPLHF; cdr3_nt: TGTGCCAGCGGCAGGGTGCTTTCACCCCTCCACTTT
d_call: .; v_call: TRBV4-1; j_call: TRBJ1-3; clone_size: .; cdr3_aa: CASSQLLARVGNTIYF; cdr3_nt: TGCGCCAGCAGCCAGCTCTTGGCCAGGGTTGGAAACACCATATATTTT
d_call: .; v_call: TRBV7-2; j_call: TRBJ1-5; clone_size: few; cdr3_aa: CASSPGTGVQPQHF; cdr3_nt: TGTGCCAGCAGCCCCGGGACGGGGGTTCAGCCCCAGCATTTT
d_call: TRBD1; v_call: TRBV5-6; j_call: TRBJ2-5; clone_size: .; cdr3_aa: CASSRRGLETQYF; cdr3_nt: TGTGCCAGCAGCCGTAGGGGGCTCGAGACCCAGTACTTC
d_call: TRBD1; v_call: TRBV30; j_call: TRBJ1-4; clone_size: .; cdr3_aa: CAWSVTTGLGEKLFF; cdr3_nt: TGTGCCTGGAGTGTAACGACAGGGTTGGGTGAAAAACTGTTTTTT
d_call: .; v_call: TRBV4-3; j_call: TRBJ1-2; clone_size: .; cdr3_aa: CASSQELAYGYTF; cdr3_nt: TGCGCCAGCAGCCAAGAACTTGCTTATGGCTACACCTTC
d_call: .; v_call: TRBV6-1; j_call: TRBJ1-5; clone_size: .; cdr3_aa: CASSDVWRSNQPQHF; cdr3_nt: TGTGCCAGCAGTGATGTTTGGCGGAGCAATCAGCCCCAGCATTTT
d_call: TRBD1; v_call: TRBV11-2; j_call: TRBJ1-1; clone_size: .; cdr3_aa: CASSPQGALNTEAFF; cdr3_nt: TGTGCCAGCAGTCCACAGGGGGCGTTGAACACTGAAGCTTTCTTT
d_call: .; v_call: TRBV7-2; j_call: TRBJ2-1; clone_size: .; cdr3_aa: CASSLVSTYNEQFF; cdr3_nt: TGTGCCAGCAGCTTAGTGTCTACCTACAATGAGCAGTTCTTC
d_call: TRBD1; v_call: TRBV7-9; j_call: TRBJ1-2; clone_size: .; cdr3_aa: CASSSYLEGAAEGYTF; cdr3_nt: TGTGCCAGCAGCTCTTATCTTGAGGGGGCCGCAGAGGGCTACACCTTC
d_call: .; v_call: TRBV5-1; j_call: TRBJ1-1; clone_size: .; cdr3_aa: CASSLGFGVTEAFF; cdr3_nt: TGCGCCAGCAGCTTGGGGTTCGGAGTCACTGAAGCTTTCTTT
d_call: TRBD2; v_call: TRBV24-1; j_call: TRBJ2-3; clone_size: .; cdr3_aa: CATSDPTSGTDTQYF; cdr3_nt: TGTGCCACCAGTGACCCGACTAGCGGAACAGATACGCAGTATTTT
d_call: .; v_call: TRBV12-3/TRBV12-4; j_call: TRBJ2-7; clone_size: .; cdr3_aa: CASSSPVPYEQYF; cdr3_nt: TGTGCCAGCAGTTCCCCGGTCCCCTACGAGCAGTACTTC
d_call: .; v_call: TRBV5-1; j_call: TRBJ1-5; clone_size: .; cdr3_aa: CASSSAGEDQPQHF; cdr3_nt: TGCGCCAGCAGCTCGGCAGGGGAAGATCAGCCCCAGCATTTT
d_call: TRBD1; v_call: TRBV5-8; j_call: TRBJ2-3; clone_size: .; cdr3_aa: CASRDRDLQDTQYF; cdr3_nt: TGTGCCAGCAGGGACAGGGATTTGCAAGATACGCAGTATTTT
d_call: .; v_call: TRBV5-1; j_call: TRBJ2-3; clone_size: .; cdr3_aa: CASKEGSTDTQYF; cdr3_nt: TGCGCCAGCAAGGAGGGGAGCACAGATACGCAGTATTTT
d_call: TRBD1; v_call: TRBV29-1; j_call: TRBJ1-1; clone_size: .; cdr3_aa: CSVASRGLNEAFF; cdr3_nt: TGCAGCGTTGCTAGCAGGGGGCTGAATGAAGCTTTCTTT